This note documents a single TCR beta chain sequence. The primer mix had 60 V beta and 13 J beta primers. Measured with immunoSEQ multiplex PCR; TCRdb has only the in-frame clones, and not every one. The data contain 72,000 or so clones, 87% of them singletons. This entry belongs to a study of glioma-infiltrating T cells after dendritic cell vaccination. Study-level information: Samples are from glioblastoma patients in Phase I and II dendritic cell vaccine trials. Monocyte-derived dendritic cells, cultured approximately 7 days with IL-4 and GM-CSF, were pulsed with autologous tumor lysate.

This CDR3 is built from 13 residues. Between the trimmed V and J ends, which lost 4 bases and 3 bases, there was a span of 8 bases. Looked up from germline, CDR1 is SGHAT and CDR2 is FQNNGV. As to time point: after dendritic cell vaccination, including at tumor progression/relapse. Patients had residual fresh-frozen tumor tissue and more than two years of survival data. The clonotype was recovered from a human donor with glioblastoma. V is TRBV11-2 and J is TRBJ2-3; D is perhaps TRBD2 (6 bases). The material was blood, obtained after dendritic cell vaccination. CDR3: CASSSGLTDTQYF. The CDR3 region has the DNA TGTGCCAGCAGCTCGGGACTTACAGATACGCAGTATTTT. The full variable domain, rest sourced from reference TRBV11-2 and TRBJ2-3, is EAGVAQSPRYKIIEKRQSVAFWCNPISGHATLYWYQQILGQGPKLLIQFQNNGVVDDSQLPKDRFSAERLKGVDSTLKIQPAKLEDSAVYLCASSSGLTDTQYFGPGTRLTVL.